In its sample, the clone carrying this T cell receptor (beta chain) was seen once. Its specificity is not known. The repertoire was sequenced with immunoSEQ multiplex PCR; TCRdb's copy has only in-frame clones and lacks some. The data contain about 140,000 clones, about 90% of them seen just once; the ten biggest clones take up 7% to 9%. The data were taken from a study of T cell responses to AZD1222 COVID-19 vaccine. Whole-study findings and limits: A mostly white British donor set with more females was recruited, and clonal diversity was possibly underestimated.

V was shortened by 1 base and J by 1 base, with 7 bases between the two germline ends. Germline assignment: CDR1 LGHNA and CDR2 YSLEER. CDR3 size: 14 residues. J is TRBJ1-2 and V is TRBV4-3; TRBD1 might be the D (6 bases). Material: peripheral blood, obtained 28 days after the second dose of the MenACWY control vaccine. The TCR comes from an adult who received the MenACWY meningococcal vaccine as a control. The CDR3 region is CASSQVRGNYGYTF. The CDR3 DNA reads as TGCGCCAGCAGCCAAGTCAGGGGTAACTATGGCTACACCTTC.